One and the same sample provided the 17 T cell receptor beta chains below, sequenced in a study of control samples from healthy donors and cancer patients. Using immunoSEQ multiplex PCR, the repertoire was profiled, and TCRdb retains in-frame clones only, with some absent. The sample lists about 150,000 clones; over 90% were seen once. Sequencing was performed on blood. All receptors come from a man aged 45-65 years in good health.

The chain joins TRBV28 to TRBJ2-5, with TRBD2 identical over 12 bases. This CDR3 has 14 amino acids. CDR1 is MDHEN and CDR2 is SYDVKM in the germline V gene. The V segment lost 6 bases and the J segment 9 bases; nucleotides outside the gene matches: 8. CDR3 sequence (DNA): TGTGCCAGCAGAGCTTCTAGCGGGAGGGAATCCCAGTACTTC. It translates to CASRASSGRESQYF.

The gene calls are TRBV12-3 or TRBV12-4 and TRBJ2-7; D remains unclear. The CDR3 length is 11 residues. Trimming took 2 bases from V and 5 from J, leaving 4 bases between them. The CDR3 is CASSLSHEQYF. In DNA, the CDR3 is TGTGCCAGCAGTTTATCCCACGAGCAGTACTTC.

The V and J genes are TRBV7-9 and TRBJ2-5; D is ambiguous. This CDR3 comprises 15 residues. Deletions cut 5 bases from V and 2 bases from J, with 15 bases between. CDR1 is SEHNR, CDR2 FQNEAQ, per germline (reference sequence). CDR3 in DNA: TGTGCCAGCAGCCTCGGCGTAAATAGACAAGAGACCCAGTACTTC. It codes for CASSLGVNRQETQYF.

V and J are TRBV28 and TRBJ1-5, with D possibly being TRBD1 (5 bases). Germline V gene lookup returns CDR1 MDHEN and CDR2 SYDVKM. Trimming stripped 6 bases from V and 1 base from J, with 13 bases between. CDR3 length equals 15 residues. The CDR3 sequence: CASSYPRQSNQPQHF. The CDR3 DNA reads TGTGCCAGCAGCTATCCCCGACAGAGCAATCAGCCCCAGCATTTT.

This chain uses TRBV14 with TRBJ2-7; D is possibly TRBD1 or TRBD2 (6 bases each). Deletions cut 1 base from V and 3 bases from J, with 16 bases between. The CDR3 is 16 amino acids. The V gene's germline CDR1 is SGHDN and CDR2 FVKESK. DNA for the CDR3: TGTGCCAGCAGCCAAGGTTGGGGGGCTGCCAACTACGAGCAGTACTTC. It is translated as CASSQGWGAANYEQYF.

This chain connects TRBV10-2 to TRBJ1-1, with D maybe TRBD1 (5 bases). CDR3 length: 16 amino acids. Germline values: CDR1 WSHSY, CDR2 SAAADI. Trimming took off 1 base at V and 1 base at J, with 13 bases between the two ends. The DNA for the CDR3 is TGCGCCAGCAGTGAGTTGGGGCCTTGGTCGAACACTGAAGCTTTCTTT. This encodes CASSELGPWSNTEAFF.

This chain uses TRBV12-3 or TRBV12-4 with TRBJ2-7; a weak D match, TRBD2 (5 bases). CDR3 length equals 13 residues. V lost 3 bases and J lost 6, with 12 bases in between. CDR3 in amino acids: CASSFGGWGEQYF. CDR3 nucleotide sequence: TGTGCCAGCAGTTTTGGCGGGTGGGGCGAGCAGTACTTC.

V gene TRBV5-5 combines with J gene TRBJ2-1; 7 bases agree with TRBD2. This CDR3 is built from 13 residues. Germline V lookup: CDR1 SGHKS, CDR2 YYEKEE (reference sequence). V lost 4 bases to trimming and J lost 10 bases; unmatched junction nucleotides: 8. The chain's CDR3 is CASSLITSEEQFF. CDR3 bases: TGTGCCAGCAGCCTAATAACTAGCGAGGAGCAGTTCTTC.

The CDR3 sequence: CASSIRVSEQFF. DNA for the CDR3: TGTGCCAGCAGCATCAGGGTTAGCGAGCAGTTCTTC. The chain links TRBV7-2 to TRBJ2-1; TRBD1 is a possible D gene (5 bases). Germline-derived CDR1 and CDR2 are SGHTA and FQGNSA. The CDR3 totals 12 residues. Trimming removed 5 bases at V and 10 bases at J, with 12 bases between.

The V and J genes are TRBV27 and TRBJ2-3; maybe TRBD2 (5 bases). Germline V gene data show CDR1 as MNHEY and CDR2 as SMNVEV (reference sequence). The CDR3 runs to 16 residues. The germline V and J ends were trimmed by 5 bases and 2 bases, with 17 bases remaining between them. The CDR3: CASSRRTAGNTDTQYF. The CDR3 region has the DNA TGTGCCAGCAGTCGCCGGACCGCCGGGAACACAGATACGCAGTATTTT.

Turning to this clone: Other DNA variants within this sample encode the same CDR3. CDR3 bases: TGCAGTGCTAGTTCTGTTCGAGGGAGGACAGATACGCAGTATTTT. It yields the protein CSASSVRGRTDTQYF. The chain carries TRBV20-1 and TRBJ2-3; TRBD2 is a possible D gene (6 bases). V lost 3 bases and J lost 3, with 16 bases in between. The length of the CDR3 is 15 residues. Germline V gene sequence: CDR1 DFQATT, CDR2 SNEGSKA (reference sequence).

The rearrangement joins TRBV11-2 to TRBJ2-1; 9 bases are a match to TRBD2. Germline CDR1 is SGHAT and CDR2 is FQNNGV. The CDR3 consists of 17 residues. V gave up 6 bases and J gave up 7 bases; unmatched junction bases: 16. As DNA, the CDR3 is TGTGCCAGCAGAACCTCCGAGGGTAGCGGGAGTAGGAATGAGCAGTTCTTC. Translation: CASRTSEGSGSRNEQFF.

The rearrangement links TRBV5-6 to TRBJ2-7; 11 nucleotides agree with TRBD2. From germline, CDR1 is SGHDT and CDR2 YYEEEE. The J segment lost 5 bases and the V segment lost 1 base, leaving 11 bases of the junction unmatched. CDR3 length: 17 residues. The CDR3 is CASSLKGSGRARNEQYF. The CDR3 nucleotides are TGTGCCAGCAGCTTGAAGGGTAGCGGGAGGGCACGCAACGAGCAGTACTTC. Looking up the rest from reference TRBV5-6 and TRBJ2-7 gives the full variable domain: DAGVTQSPTHLIKTRGQQVTLRCSPKSGHDTVSWYQQALGQGPQFIFQYYEEEERQRGNFPDRFSGHQFPNYSSELNVNALLLGDSALYLCASSLKGSGRARNEQYFGPGTRLTVT.

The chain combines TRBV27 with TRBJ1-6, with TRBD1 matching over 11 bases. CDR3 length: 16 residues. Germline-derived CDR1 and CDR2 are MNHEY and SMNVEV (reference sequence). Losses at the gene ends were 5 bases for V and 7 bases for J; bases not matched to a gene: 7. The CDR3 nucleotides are TGTGCCAGCAGTCCCCCGGACAGGGGGCTGAATTCACCCCTCCACTTT. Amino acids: CASSPPDRGLNSPLHF.

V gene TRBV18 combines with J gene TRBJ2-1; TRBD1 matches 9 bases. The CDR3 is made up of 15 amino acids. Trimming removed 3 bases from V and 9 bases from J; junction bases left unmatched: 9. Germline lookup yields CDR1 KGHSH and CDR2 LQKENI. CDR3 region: CASSPPLQGASEQFF. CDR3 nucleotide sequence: TGTGCCAGCTCACCCCCGTTACAGGGGGCATCTGAGCAGTTCTTC.

In nucleotides, the CDR3 is TGTGCCAGCAGCACCCTCAACACAGCTTTCTTT. It codes for CASSTLNTAFF. The chain joins TRBV12-3 or TRBV12-4 to TRBJ1-1; no definite D call. The CDR3 is 11 amino acids. V shed 6 bases and J shed 10 bases, with 12 bases lying between them.

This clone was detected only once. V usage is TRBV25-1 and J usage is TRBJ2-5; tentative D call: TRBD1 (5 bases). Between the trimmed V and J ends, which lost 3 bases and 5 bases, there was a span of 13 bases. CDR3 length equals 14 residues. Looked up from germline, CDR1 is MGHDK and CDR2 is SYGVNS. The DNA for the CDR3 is TGTGCCAGCAGTGATACCAGGGTAACGGAGACCCAGTACTTC. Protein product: CASSDTRVTETQYF. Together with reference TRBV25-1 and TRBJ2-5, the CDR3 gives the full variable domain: EADIYQTPRYLVIGTGKKITLECSQTMGHDKMYWYQQDPGMELHLIHYSYGVNSTEKGDLSSESTVSRIRTEHFPLTLESARPSHTSQYLCASSDTRVTETQYFGPGTRLLVL.